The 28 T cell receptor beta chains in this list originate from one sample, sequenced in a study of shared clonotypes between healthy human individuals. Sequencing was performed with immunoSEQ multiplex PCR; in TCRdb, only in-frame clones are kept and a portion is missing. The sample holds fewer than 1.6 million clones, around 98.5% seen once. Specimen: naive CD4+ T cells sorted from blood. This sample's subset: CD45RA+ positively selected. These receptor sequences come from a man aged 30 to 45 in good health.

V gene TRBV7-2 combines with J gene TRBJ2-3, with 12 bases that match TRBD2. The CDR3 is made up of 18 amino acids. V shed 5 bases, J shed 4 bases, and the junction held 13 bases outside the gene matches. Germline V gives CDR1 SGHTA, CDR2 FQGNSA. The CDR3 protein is CASSPGLAGLRVPDTQYF. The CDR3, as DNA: TGTGCCAGCAGCCCCGGACTAGCGGGGCTCAGGGTGCCAGATACGCAGTATTTT.

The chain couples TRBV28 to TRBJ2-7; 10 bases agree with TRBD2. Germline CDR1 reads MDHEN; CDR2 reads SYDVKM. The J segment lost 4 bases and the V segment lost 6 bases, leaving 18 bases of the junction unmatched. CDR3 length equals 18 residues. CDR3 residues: CASRRRLGASGRLYEQYF. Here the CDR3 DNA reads TGTGCCAGCAGGAGGAGGCTGGGGGCTAGCGGGAGACTTTACGAGCAGTACTTC.

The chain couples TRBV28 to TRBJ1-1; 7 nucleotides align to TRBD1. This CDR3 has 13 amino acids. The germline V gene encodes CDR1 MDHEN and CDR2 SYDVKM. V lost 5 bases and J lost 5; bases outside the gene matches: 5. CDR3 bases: TGTGCCAGCAGTCAACGACAGGGAACTGAAGCTTTCTTT. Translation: CASSQRQGTEAFF.

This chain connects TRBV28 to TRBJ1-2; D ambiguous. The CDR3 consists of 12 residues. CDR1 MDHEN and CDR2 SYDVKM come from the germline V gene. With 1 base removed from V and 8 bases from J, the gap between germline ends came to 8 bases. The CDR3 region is CASSLSSRGYTF. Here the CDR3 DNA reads TGTGCCAGCAGTTTATCATCCCGCGGCTACACCTTC.

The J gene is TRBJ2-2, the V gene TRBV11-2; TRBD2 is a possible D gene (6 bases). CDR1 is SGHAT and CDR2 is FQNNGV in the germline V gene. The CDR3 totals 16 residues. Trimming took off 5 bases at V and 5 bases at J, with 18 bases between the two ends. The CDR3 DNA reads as TGTGCCAGCAGCCCCATCGCCGGGAGAGGGACCGGGGAGCTGTTTTTT. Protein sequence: CASSPIAGRGTGELFF.

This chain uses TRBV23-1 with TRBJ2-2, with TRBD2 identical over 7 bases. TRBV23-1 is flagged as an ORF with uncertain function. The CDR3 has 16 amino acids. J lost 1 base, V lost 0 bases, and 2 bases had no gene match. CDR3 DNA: TGCGCCAGCAGTCAATCGGGAGGGAAGAACACCGGGGAGCTGTTTTTT. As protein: CASSQSGGKNTGELFF.

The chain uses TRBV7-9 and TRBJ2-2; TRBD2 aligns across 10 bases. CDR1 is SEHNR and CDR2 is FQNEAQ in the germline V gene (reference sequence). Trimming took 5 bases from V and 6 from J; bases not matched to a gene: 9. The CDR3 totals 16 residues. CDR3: CASSLTGTSVAGELFF. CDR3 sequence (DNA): TGTGCCAGCAGCCTAACCGGGACTAGCGTTGCCGGGGAGCTGTTTTTT.

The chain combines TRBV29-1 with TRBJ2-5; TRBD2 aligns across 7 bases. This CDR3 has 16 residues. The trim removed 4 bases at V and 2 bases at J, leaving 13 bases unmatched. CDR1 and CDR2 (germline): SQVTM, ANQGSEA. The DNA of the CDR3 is TGCAGCGTTGCGGGAGGCGGGGGTATATTGCAAGAGACCCAGTACTTC. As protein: CSVAGGGGILQETQYF.

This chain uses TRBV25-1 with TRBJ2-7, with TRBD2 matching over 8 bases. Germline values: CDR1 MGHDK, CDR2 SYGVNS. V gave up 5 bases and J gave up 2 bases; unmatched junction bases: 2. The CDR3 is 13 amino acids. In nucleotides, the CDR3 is TGTGCCAGCAGTCGGGGGGGGACCTACGAGCAGTACTTC. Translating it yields CASSRGGTYEQYF.

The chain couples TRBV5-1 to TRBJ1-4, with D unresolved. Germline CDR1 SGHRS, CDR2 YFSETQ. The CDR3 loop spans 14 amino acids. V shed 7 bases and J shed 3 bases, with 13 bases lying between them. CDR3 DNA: TGCGCCAGCTCCCCGTCCACGGCTAATGAAAAACTGTTTTTT. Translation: CASSPSTANEKLFF.

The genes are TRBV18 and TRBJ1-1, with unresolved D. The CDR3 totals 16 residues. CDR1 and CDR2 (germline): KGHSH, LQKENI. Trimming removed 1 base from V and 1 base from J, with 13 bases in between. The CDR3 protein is CASSPRESLANTEAFF. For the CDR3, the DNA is TGTGCCAGCTCACCACGAGAGTCCCTTGCGAACACTGAAGCTTTCTTT.

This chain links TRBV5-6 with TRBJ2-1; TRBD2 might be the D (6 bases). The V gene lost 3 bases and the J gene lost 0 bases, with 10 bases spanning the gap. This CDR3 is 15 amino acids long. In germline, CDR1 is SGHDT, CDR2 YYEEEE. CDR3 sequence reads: CASSSPGSSYNEQFF. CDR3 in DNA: TGTGCCAGCAGCTCTCCCGGGAGCTCCTACAATGAGCAGTTCTTC.

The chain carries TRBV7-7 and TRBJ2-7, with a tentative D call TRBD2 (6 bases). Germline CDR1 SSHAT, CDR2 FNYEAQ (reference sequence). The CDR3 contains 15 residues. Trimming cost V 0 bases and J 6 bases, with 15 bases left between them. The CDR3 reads CASSLAPGVPGEQYF. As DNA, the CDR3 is TGTGCCAGCAGCTTAGCCCCGGGGGTCCCTGGCGAGCAGTACTTC.

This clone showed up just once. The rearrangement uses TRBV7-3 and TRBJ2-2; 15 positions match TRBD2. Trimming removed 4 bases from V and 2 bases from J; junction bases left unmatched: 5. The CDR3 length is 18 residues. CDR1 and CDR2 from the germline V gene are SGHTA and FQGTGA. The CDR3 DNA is TGTGCCAGCAGCTCGGGACTAGCGGGAGGCCACAACACCGGGGAGCTGTTTTTT. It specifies CASSSGLAGGHNTGELFF.

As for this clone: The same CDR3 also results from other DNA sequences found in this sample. CDR3 protein: CASSLGQYEQYF. CDR3 DNA: TGTGCCAGCAGCCTAGGACAGTACGAGCAGTACTTC. The chain joins TRBV5-6 to TRBJ2-7, with TRBD1 as a possible D gene (6 bases). The CDR3 consists of 12 residues. Per the germline V gene, CDR1 is SGHDT and CDR2 is YYEEEE. V was shortened by 4 bases and J by 4 bases, with 9 bases between the two germline ends.

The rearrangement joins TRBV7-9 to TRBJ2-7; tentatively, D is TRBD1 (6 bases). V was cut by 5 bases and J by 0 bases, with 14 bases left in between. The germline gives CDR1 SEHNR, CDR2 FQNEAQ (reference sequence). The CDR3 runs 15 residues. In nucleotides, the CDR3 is TGTGCCAGCAGCCGAAACAGGGAGAGCTCCTACGAGCAGTACTTC. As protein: CASSRNRESSYEQYF.

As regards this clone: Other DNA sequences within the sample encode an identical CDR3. CDR3: CASSLGLSNQPQHF. The CDR3 DNA is TGTGCCAGCAGCTTAGGTCTTAGCAATCAGCCCCAGCATTTT. The rearrangement uses TRBV5-6 and TRBJ1-5; D is ambiguous. The CDR3 covers 14 residues. V was clipped by 2 bases and J by 0 bases, with 6 bases between them. The germline gives CDR1 SGHDT, CDR2 YYEEEE.

The CDR3 DNA reads as TGTGCCAGCTCACCACCTGACAGCGCGTACAATGAGCAGTTCTTC. Amino acids: CASSPPDSAYNEQFF. J is TRBJ2-1 and V is TRBV18, with TRBD1 as a possible D gene (5 bases). V shed 0 bases and J shed 4 bases, with 10 bases lying between them. The CDR3 has 15 residues. The germline V gene has CDR1 KGHSH and CDR2 LQKENI.

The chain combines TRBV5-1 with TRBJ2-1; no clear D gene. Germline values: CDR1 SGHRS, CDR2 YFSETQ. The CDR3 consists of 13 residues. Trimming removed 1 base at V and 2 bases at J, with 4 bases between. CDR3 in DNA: TGCGCCAGCAGCTTGCCCGCCTACAATGAGCAGTTCTTC. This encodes CASSLPAYNEQFF. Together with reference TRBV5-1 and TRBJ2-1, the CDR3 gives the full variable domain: KAGVTQTPRYLIKTRGQQVTLSCSPISGHRSVSWYQQTPGQGLQFLFEYFSETQRNKGNFPGRFSGRQFSNSRSEMNVSTLELGDSALYLCASSLPAYNEQFFGPGTRLTVL.

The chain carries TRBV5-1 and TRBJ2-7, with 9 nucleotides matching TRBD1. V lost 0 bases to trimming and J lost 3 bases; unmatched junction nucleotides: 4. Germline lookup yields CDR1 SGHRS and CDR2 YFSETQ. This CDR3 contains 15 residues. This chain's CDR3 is CASSLVAGQGYEQYF. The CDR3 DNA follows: TGCGCCAGCAGCTTGGTTGCGGGACAGGGCTACGAGCAGTACTTC.

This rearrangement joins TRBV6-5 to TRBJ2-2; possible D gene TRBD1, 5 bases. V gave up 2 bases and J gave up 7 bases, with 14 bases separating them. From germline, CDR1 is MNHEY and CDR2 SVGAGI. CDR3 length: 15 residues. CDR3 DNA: TGTGCCAGCAGTTACGTAGGGCAGGGTATCGGGGAGCTGTTTTTT. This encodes CASSYVGQGIGELFF.

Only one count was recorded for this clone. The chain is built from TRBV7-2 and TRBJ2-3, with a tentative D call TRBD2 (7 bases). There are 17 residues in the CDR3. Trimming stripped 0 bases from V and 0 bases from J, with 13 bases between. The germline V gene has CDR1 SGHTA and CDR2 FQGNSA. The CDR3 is CASSLARSGTSTDTQYF. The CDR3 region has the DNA TGTGCCAGCAGCTTAGCGCGGAGCGGGACAAGCACAGATACGCAGTATTTT. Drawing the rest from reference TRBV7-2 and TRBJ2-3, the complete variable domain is GAGVSQSPSNKVTEKGKDVELRCDPISGHTALYWYRQSLGQGLEFLIYFQGNSAPDKSGLPSDRFSAERTGGSVSTLTIQRTQQEDSAVYLCASSLARSGTSTDTQYFGPGTRLTVL.

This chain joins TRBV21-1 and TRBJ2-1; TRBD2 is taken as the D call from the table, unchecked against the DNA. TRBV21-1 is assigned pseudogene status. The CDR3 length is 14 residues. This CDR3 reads CASPLAGPYNEQFF. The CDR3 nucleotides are TGTGCCAGCCCTCTAGCGGGACCCTACAATGAGCAGTTCTTC.

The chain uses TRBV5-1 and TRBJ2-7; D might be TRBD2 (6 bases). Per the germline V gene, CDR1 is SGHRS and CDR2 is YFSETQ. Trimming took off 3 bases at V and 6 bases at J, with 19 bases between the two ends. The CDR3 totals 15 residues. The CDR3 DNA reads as TGCGCCAGCAGCTCTGTCGCGGGGCCCCTTGCCGAGCAGTACTTC. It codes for CASSSVAGPLAEQYF.

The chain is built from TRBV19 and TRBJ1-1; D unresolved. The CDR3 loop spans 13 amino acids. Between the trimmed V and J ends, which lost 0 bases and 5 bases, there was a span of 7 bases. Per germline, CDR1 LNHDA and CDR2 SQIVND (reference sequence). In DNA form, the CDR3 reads TGTGCCAGTAGTATAGATCGGGCAACTGAAGCTTTCTTT. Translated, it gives CASSIDRATEAFF.

CDR3 nucleotide sequence: TGCGCCAGCAGCTCTACCGGCAGGGGTGATGAAAAACTGTTTTTT. This encodes CASSSTGRGDEKLFF. V is TRBV5-1 and J is TRBJ1-4; perhaps TRBD1 as D (6 bases). V was pared by 3 bases and J by 6 bases, with 15 bases between. The CDR3 is 15 residues long. Germline V gene sequence: CDR1 SGHRS, CDR2 YFSETQ.

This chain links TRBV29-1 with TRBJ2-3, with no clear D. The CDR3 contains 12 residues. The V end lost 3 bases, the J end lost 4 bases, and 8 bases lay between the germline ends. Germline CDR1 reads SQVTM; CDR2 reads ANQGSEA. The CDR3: CSVDLVPDTQYF. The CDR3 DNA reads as TGCAGCGTTGACCTAGTACCAGATACGCAGTATTTT.

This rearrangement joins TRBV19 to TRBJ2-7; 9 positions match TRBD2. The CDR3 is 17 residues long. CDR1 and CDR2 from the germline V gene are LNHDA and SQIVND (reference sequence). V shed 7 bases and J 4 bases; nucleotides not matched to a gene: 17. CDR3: CASMGQSLAGTNYEQYF. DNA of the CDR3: TGTGCCAGTATGGGACAGAGCCTAGCGGGGACAAATTACGAGCAGTACTTC. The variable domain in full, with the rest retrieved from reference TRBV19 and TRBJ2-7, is DGGITQSPKYLFRKEGQNVTLSCEQNLNHDAMYWYRQDPGQGLRLIYYSQIVNDFQKGDIAEGYSVSREKKESFPLTVTSAQKNPTAFYLCASMGQSLAGTNYEQYFGPGTRLTVT.